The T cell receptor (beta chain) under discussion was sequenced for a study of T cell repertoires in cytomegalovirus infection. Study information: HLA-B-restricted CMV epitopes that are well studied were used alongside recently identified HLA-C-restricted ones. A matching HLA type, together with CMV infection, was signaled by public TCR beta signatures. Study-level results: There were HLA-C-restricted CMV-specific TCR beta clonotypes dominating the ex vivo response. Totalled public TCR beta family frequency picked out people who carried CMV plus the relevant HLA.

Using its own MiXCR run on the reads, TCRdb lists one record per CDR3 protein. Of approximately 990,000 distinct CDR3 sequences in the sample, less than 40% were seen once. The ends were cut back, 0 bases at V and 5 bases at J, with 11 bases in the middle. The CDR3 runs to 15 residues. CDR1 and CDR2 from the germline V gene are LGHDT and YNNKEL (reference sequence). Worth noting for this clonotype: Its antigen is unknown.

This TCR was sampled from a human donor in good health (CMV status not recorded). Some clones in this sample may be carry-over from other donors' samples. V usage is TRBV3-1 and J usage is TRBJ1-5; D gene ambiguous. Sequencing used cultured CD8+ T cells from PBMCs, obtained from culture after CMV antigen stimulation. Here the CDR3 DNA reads TGTGCCAGCAGCCAAGAGTTCTCCCCAGATCAGCCCCAGCATTTT. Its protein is CASSQEFSPDQPQHF.